This T cell receptor beta chain derives from a study of cytomegalovirus exposure and HLA in healthy donors. PCR amplification relied on 60 Vbeta primers (plus 13 Jbeta primers). Assay: immunoSEQ multiplex PCR; the TCRdb copy retains only in-frame clones and omits some. The sample consists of 200,000 or so clones, 82% of them appearing once. The clonotype comes from a boy between 2 and 10 years old in good health and CMV-seronegative. The sample taken for sequencing was PBMCs.

The CDR3 here is CASSRGQMVNTIYF. CDR3 coding DNA: TGTGCCAGCAGTCGCGGTCAGATGGTAAACACCATATATTTT. The gene calls are TRBV2 and TRBJ1-3; D is uncertain. CDR1 and CDR2 from the germline V gene are SNHLY and FYNNEI. V lost 5 bases and J lost 6, with 14 bases in between. The CDR3 extends over 14 amino acids.